This T cell receptor beta chain originates from a study of OX40 agonist ivuxolimab in advanced cancers. Study overall: Participants averaged roughly 60 years of age (range roughly 20 to 90) and were roughly 80% male. Partial responses were achieved by three patients, one with hepatocellular carcinoma and two with cutaneous melanoma. Study-wide results and caveats: No antigen was identified for the clonally expanded peripheral T cells.

Libraries were prepared by immunoSEQ multiplex PCR; TCRdb keeps only in-frame clonotypes and omits some of them. The data contain 65,000 to 90,000 clones, 75% to 90% of them singletons. V lost 4 bases and J lost 2, with 14 bases in between. Germline V gene sequence: CDR1 SGHRS, CDR2 YFSETQ. The CDR3 has 15 residues. With regard to this clone: Its antigen is not known.

Patients were ruled out by autoimmune disease history or systemic immunosuppression. Sequenced material: CD4+ or CD8+ T cells sorted from blood, taken in a trial of the OX40 agonist ivuxolimab. The V gene is TRBV5-1, the J gene TRBJ2-3; either TRBD1 or TRBD2 may supply D (5 bases each). This sequence originates from an adult with an advanced solid tumor such as melanoma, head and neck, liver or kidney cancer. Here the CDR3 reads CASSGTNPPTDTQYF. DNA for the CDR3: TGCGCCAGCAGCGGGACCAACCCCCCCACAGATACGCAGTATTTT.